At least ten counts were recorded for the clone carrying this T cell receptor beta chain. Antigen unknown. TCRdb used MiXCR to reprocess the 5' RACE reads, holding one entry per CDR3 protein. Of about 10,000 distinct CDR3 sequences detected, roughly a quarter appear once; the ten largest clones hold 3.5% to 6%. General study findings and limits: Tumor-infiltrating Treg TCR alpha and beta sequences overlapped most with tumor naive CD4+ T cells, then blood naive.

V was cut by 2 bases and J by 4 bases, with 8 bases left in between. The CDR3 covers 12 residues. Germline loops: CDR1 DFQATT, CDR2 SNEGSKA (reference sequence). The genes are TRBV20-1 and TRBJ1-1, with D possibly TRBD1 on 6 matching bases. Sequencing was performed on naive CD4+ T cells sorted from a lymph node. Described subset: naive CD4+ T cells, CD4+CD45RA+CD25-. The clonotype was recovered from a female donor with breast cancer. The CDR3 DNA reads as TGCAGTGCTAGACCAGGGGTCACTGAAGCTTTCTTT. It translates to CSARPGVTEAFF.